The rows below give T cell receptor beta chains drawn from one sample of a study of blood T cell repertoires in COVID-19. The method was immunoSEQ multiplex PCR; TCRdb's version includes in-frame clones alone and lacks a portion of them. The sample has about 210,000 clones; 80% to 90% are singletons. Material for sequencing was peripheral blood. The receptors originated from a woman aged 45-65 years with acute or convalescent COVID-19. CDR3s include the opening cysteine and the closing phenylalanine or tryptophan. A D gene is named only where the DNA matches it firmly. Clone size is shown for a subset of rows, as once, few, many or a class of expanded clone.

j_gene	abundance	d_gene	v_gene	CDR3aa	CDR3nt
TRBJ1-1	.	TRBD1	TRBV5-1	CASSLPTGRNTEAFF	TGCGCCAGCAGCTTACCGACAGGGAGAAACACTGAAGCTTTCTTT
TRBJ2-2	.	TRBD2	TRBV9	CASSGLRGGAERNTGELFF	TGTGCCAGCAGCGGACTTCGGGGGGGCGCTGAGAGGAACACCGGGGAGCTGTTTTTT
TRBJ1-2	.	TRBD1	TRBV2	CASSGQGHNGYTF	TGTGCCAGCAGTGGACAGGGGCACAATGGCTACACCTTC
TRBJ2-1	.	TRBD2	TRBV7-3	CASSLAGGTRWEQFF	TGTGCCAGCAGCTTAGCGGGAGGGACGCGATGGGAGCAGTTCTTC
TRBJ1-2	.	.	TRBV19	CASSISGRGGYTF	TGTGCCAGTAGTATTTCGGGGAGAGGTGGCTACACCTTC
TRBJ2-3	.	TRBD1	TRBV18	CASSPVGQGESQYF	TGTGCCAGCTCTCCCGTGGGACAGGGCGAATCGCAGTATTTT
TRBJ2-1	.	TRBD2	TRBV7-2	CASSFRLAGGGNEQFF	TGTGCCAGCAGCTTTCGACTAGCGGGAGGGGGGAATGAGCAGTTCTTC
TRBJ2-2	.	.	TRBV7-9	CASSYRVAGELFF	TGTGCCAGCAGTTACAGGGTCGCCGGGGAGCTGTTTTTT
TRBJ2-7	once	.	TRBV9	CASSPRYSSSYEQYF	TGTGCCAGCAGCCCGAGATACTCGAGCTCCTACGAGCAGTACTTC
TRBJ2-1	.	TRBD2	TRBV2	CASSSSGRGEQFF	TGTGCCAGCAGTTCTAGCGGGAGAGGTGAGCAGTTCTTC
TRBJ2-5	.	TRBD1	TRBV5-6	CASSLHRGKTQYF	TGTGCCAGCAGCTTGCACAGGGGTAAGACCCAGTACTTC
TRBJ2-2	.	.	TRBV6-6	CASILGGTGELFF	TGTGCCAGCATTCTGGGGGGCACCGGGGAGCTGTTTTTT
TRBJ2-3	.	TRBD2	TRBV2	CASSPVGTSGTGTDTQYF	TGTGCCAGCAGCCCGGTGGGGACTAGCGGGACGGGCACAGATACGCAGTATTTT
TRBJ2-6	.	.	TRBV28	CASSFLSLSGANVLTF	TGTGCCAGCAGTTTCTTAAGCCTCTCTGGGGCCAACGTCCTGACTTTC
TRBJ1-2	.	.	TRBV4-2	CASSQERGTGYDYGYTF	TGTGCCAGCAGCCAAGAGAGGGGCACAGGGTATGACTATGGCTACACCTTC
TRBJ1-3	.	.	TRBV5-1	CASSPGSSGYTIYF	TGCGCCAGCAGCCCGGGGTCCTCTGGGTACACCATATATTTT
TRBJ2-1	.	TRBD2	TRBV29-1	CSVRGLGNNEQFF	TGCAGCGTTCGGGGACTAGGCAACAATGAGCAGTTCTTC
TRBJ1-2	.	.	TRBV5-4	CASSLVARRGYGYTF	TGTGCCAGCAGCTTGGTGGCCCGGCGAGGGTATGGCTACACCTTC
TRBJ2-3	.	TRBD2	TRBV18	CASSPPGTSGRASADTQYF	TGTGCCAGCTCACCACCCGGGACTAGCGGGAGGGCTAGCGCAGATACGCAGTATTTT
TRBJ2-2	.	TRBD1	TRBV6-6	CASSRDRVTGELFF	TGTGCCAGCAGTCGGGACAGGGTGACCGGGGAGCTGTTTTTT
TRBJ1-5	once	TRBD1	TRBV6-5	CASSPQGGSNQPQHF	TGTGCCAGCAGTCCACAGGGGGGCAGCAATCAGCCCCAGCATTTT
TRBJ2-6	.	TRBD1	TRBV5-1	CASTRTGGVGANVLTF	TGCGCCAGCACCCGGACAGGGGGCGTTGGGGCCAACGTCCTGACTTTC
TRBJ1-3	.	.	TRBV5-1	CASSLKSVREGNTIYF	TGCGCCAGCAGCTTGAAATCGGTGAGGGAAGGAAACACCATATATTTT